Reported below is one T cell receptor beta chain. The antigen it recognizes is unknown. No base-level quality is on record; no much larger clone is a single base apart. The donors belonged to the validation cohort of over a hundred subjects, which was separate from the approximately 680-subject first cohort. Taken from the germline V gene (reference sequence), the CDR1 and CDR2 loops are MNHEY and SMNVEV. The CDR3 sequence holds 15 residues, the cysteine and phenylalanine included. Solely the CDR3 DNA is kept, with 45 bases framed from the first base. V was cut back by 1 base and J by 0 bases, leaving a gap of 10 bases between them. The data were obtained in a study of cytomegalovirus exposure and HLA in healthy donors (dated 2017 in TCRdb). Concerning the study at large: According to a later analysis, one platform produced both the roughly 110 validation repertoires and the approximately 670 repertoires of the first cohort. High-throughput TCR immunosequencing, statistical association of individual TCRs with disease status, and machine learning were combined to predict cytomegalovirus infection status. A separate validation cohort of roughly 110 different subjects was used in addition to the approximately 610-subject first cohort. The aim of the study was to test whether cataloging public T cell receptors could identify signatures of past pathogen exposure. General findings and caveats noted by the study authors: A total of 164 TCR beta chains were listed by the study as associated with cytomegalovirus. Most TCR sequences were seen in very few donors, while some public TCRs were found in many individuals. A few of the identified cytomegalovirus-associated TCR beta chains were confirmed in vitro to be specific for cytomegalovirus antigens. The authors suggested that the approach could potentially be generalized to other disease states and immunological phenotypes. A later analysis lacked HLA typing for the validation cohort, so it scored co-occurrence in that cohort across all 110 or so repertoires. Subsequent analysis determined that TCRs grouped into clusters in the first cohort also showed a tendency toward co-occurrence across the 120 or so validation repertoires, and approximately 94% of cluster scores exceeded 0. Cytomegalovirus status was reported to be diagnosed by the classifier with high specificity and sensitivity in both the original and validation cohorts.

Libraries were made using the immunoSEQ multiplex PCR assay. The authors' analysis ran thus. To diagnose cytomegalovirus status from the catalog of TCR beta chain sequences, a statistical classification framework was built. This immuneACCESS table, as held by TCRdb, lists in-frame sequences with V and J called but not all clones. Of the missing ones, under half trace to an unresolved V gene in checked studies; the others have no known cause. V, J and clone size derive from that table, while D and trimming were established from the DNA sequence. The sample has around 130,000 clones on record, roughly 90% of them singletons. The ten largest clonotypes hold about 1.4% of the sample.

Recombination connected TRBV27 to TRBJ2-7; no D segment can be confidently identified. The origin of this receptor is a man aged 30 to 45 in good health and CMV-seronegative. Sequenced sample: PBMCs. The nucleotide sequence reads TGTGCCAGCAGTTTATGGTCAGGAACCTCCTACGAGCAGTACTTC. This gives the protein CASSLWSGTSYEQYF.